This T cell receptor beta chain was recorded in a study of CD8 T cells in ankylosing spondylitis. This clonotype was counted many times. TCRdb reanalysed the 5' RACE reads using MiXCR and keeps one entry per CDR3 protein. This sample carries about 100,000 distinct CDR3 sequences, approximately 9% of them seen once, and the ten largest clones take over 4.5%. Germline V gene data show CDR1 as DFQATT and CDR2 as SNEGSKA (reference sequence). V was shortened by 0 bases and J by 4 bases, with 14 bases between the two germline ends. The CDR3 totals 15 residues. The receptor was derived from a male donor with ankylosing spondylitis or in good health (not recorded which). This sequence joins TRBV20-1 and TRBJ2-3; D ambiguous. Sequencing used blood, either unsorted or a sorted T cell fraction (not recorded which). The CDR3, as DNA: TGCAGTGCTAGAGATTACAGAAAAGGCCCAGATACGCAGTATTTT. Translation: CSARDYRKGPDTQYF.